The present T cell receptor (beta chain) was sequenced within a study of patients and donors after allogeneic stem cell transplantation. MiXCR was run by TCRdb on the RT-PCR reads, yielding one entry per CDR3 protein. The table lists tens of thousands of distinct CDR3 sequences, roughly 5.1% of them singletons. The V and J ends lost 4 bases and 4 bases respectively, with 13 bases between them. Germline V gene sequence: CDR1 GTSNPN, CDR2 SVGIG (reference sequence). This CDR3 has 13 residues. This clonotype showed up just a few times. This TCR came from a human donor who was either an allogeneic HSCT recipient or a stem cell or donor lymphocyte infusion donor (not recorded which). It is not recorded whose cells these are; they may come from a transplant donor. Material for sequencing was blood, either unsorted or a sorted T cell fraction (not recorded which). The V and J genes are TRBV30 and TRBJ1-1; D gene uncertain. The CDR3 sequence: CAWTLGFGTEAFF. The CDR3 nucleotides read TGTGCCTGGACTTTGGGGTTTGGCACTGAAGCTTTCTTT.